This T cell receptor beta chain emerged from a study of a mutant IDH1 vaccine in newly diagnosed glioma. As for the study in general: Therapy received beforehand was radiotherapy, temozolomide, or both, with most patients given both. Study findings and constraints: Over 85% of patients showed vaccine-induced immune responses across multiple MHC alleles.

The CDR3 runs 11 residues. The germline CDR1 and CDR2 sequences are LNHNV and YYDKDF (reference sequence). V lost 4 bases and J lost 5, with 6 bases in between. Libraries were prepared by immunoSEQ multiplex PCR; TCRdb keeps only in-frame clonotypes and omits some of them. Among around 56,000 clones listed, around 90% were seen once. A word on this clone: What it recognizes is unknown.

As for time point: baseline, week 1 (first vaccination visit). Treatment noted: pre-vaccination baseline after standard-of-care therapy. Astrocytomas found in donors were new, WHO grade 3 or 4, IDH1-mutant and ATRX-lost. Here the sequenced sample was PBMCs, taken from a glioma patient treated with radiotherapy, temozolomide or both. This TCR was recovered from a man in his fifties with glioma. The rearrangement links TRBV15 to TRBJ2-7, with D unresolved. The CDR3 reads CATSTGHEQYF. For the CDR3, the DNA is TGTGCCACCAGCACAGGACACGAGCAGTACTTC.